A single sample gave rise to the 28 T cell receptor beta chains below, sequenced in a study of T-cell memory formation after mild COVID-19. TCRdb re-derived calls from the 5' RACE reads in MiXCR, one entry per CDR3 protein. The table has some 320,000 distinct CDR3 sequences, 15% seen once; the top ten hold approximately 20%. The sample was PBMCs or a T cell subset sorted from them (not recorded which). Receptors originate from a young man who had mild COVID-19 (a few samples of this study predate the infection). Cell type and time point are not known.

This clonotype has only a few counts. The rearrangement links TRBV5-1 to TRBJ1-6; the D is unclear. V lost 6 bases and J 0 bases, leaving 10 bases between the germline ends. CDR1 SGHRS and CDR2 YFSETQ come from the germline V gene. The CDR3 is 15 amino acids. CDR3 sequence: CASTRSVSYNSPLHF. CDR3 sequence (DNA): TGCGCCAGCACCCGGTCGGTCTCCTATAATTCACCCCTCCACTTT.

This clonotype has only a few counts. The chain uses TRBV5-1 and TRBJ2-1; a possible D gene is TRBD2 (6 bases). Germline assignment: CDR1 SGHRS and CDR2 YFSETQ. V dropped 2 bases and J dropped 5 bases, with 20 bases sitting between them. CDR3 length: 17 residues. The CDR3 DNA reads TGCGCCAGCAGCTTACGACTTCGCGGGGCGGTCAACAATGAGCAGTTCTTC. This sequence encodes CASSLRLRGAVNNEQFF.

This clonotype has just a few counts. The J gene is TRBJ2-5, the V gene TRBV5-1, with 9 positions matching TRBD1. This CDR3 comprises 14 residues. V was pared by 5 bases and J by 5 bases, with 7 bases of the junction left unmatched. Looked up from germline, CDR1 is SGHRS and CDR2 is YFSETQ. The CDR3 DNA sequence: TGCGCCAGCAGGGACATACAGGGGGCGGAGACCCAGTACTTC. It translates to CASRDIQGAETQYF.

In nucleotides, the CDR3 is TGTGCCAGCTCACCAGGGACCGCATGGACTGAAGCTTTCTTT. Translation gives CASSPGTAWTEAFF. This chain connects TRBV18 to TRBJ1-1, with D possibly TRBD1 on 5 matching bases. The V gene lost 2 bases and the J gene lost 5 bases, with 12 bases spanning the gap. The CDR3 runs 14 residues. Germline V gene data show CDR1 as KGHSH and CDR2 as LQKENI.

V usage is TRBV9 and J usage is TRBJ1-2, with D possibly being TRBD1 (5 bases). The ends were cut back, 1 base at V and 2 bases at J, with 9 bases in the middle. The CDR3 sequence is 14 residues long. CDR1 and CDR2 (germline): SGDLS, YYNGEE. CDR3 in amino acids: CASSVSRVNYGYTF. CDR3 coding DNA: TGTGCCAGCAGCGTATCCAGGGTGAACTATGGCTACACCTTC. The full variable domain, with the rest looked up from reference TRBV9 and TRBJ1-2, is DSGVTQTPKHLITATGQRVTLRCSPRSGDLSVYWYQQSLDQGLQFLIQYYNGEERAKGNILERFSAQQFPDLHSELNLSSLELGDSALYFCASSVSRVNYGYTFGSGTRLTVV.

This clonotype was seen more than once but under ten times. V gene TRBV7-3 combines with J gene TRBJ2-3, with TRBD2 matching over 9 bases. The V and J ends lost 2 bases and 4 bases, in that order; junction bases with no gene match: 7. This CDR3 has 16 residues. In germline, CDR1 is SGHTA, CDR2 FQGTGA. Written as DNA, the CDR3 is TGTGCCAGCAGCTTATGGGCGGGGGGGCTTTCAGATACGCAGTATTTT. This gives the protein CASSLWAGGLSDTQYF.

J is TRBJ1-1 and V is TRBV12-3 or TRBV12-4, with 10 nucleotides matching TRBD1. The junction had 5 bases not matched to a gene; V was cut back by 4 bases and J by 6 bases. This CDR3 spans 14 amino acids. The CDR3 loop is CASSSRQGAPEAFF. As DNA, the CDR3 is TGTGCCAGCAGTTCTCGACAGGGGGCCCCTGAAGCTTTCTTT.

Ten or more counts support this clonotype. V and J are TRBV24-1 and TRBJ2-2; possibly TRBD1 for D (6 bases). Between the trimmed V and J ends, which lost 3 bases and 0 bases, there was a span of 13 bases. This CDR3 has 17 amino acids. Germline V lookup: CDR1 KGHDR, CDR2 SFDVKD. CDR3 nucleotide sequence: TGTGCCACCAGTGATCAGGGGACGAGAGCGAACACCGGGGAGCTGTTTTTT. This codes for CATSDQGTRANTGELFF.

This clonotype was observed a few times. The CDR3 bases are TGCGCCAGCACCCCGGGACGGCAGTACCAAGAGACCCAGTACTTC. Its translation: CASTPGRQYQETQYF. The chain links TRBV5-1 to TRBJ2-5; D may correspond to TRBD1 or TRBD2 (5 bases each). The germline gives CDR1 SGHRS, CDR2 YFSETQ. This CDR3 has 15 residues. The ends were cut back, 6 bases at V and 0 bases at J, with 15 bases in the middle.

Points on this clonotype: Sequence at one end of the junction differs from germline and may be a read error. The CDR3 spells CASRLAGGPAETQYF. DNA of the CDR3: TGTGCCAGCAGGTTAGCGGGGGGGCCGGCCGAGACCCAGTACTTC. This sequence joins TRBV12-3 or TRBV12-4 and TRBJ2-5; 11 nucleotides align to TRBD2. The CDR3 consists of 15 residues.

Ten or more counts support this clonotype. The CDR3, as DNA: TGTGCCAGCAGTTTTGGGACTTCCCAAGAGACCCAGTACTTC. This sequence encodes CASSFGTSQETQYF. The chain combines TRBV6-6 with TRBJ2-5; D possibly corresponds to TRBD2 (6 bases). V was pared by 4 bases and J by 1 base, with 10 bases between. Germline V gene lookup returns CDR1 MNHNY and CDR2 SVGAGI (reference sequence). The CDR3 consists of 14 residues.

This clonotype was seen ten or more times. The V call is TRBV12-3 or TRBV12-4, the J call TRBJ2-2; D is possibly TRBD1 (5 bases). Trimming shortened V by 8 bases and J by 7 bases, and 8 bases separated the two germline ends. This CDR3 contains 11 residues. The DNA for the CDR3 is TGTGCCAGCCATAGGGGCGGGGAGCTGTTTTTT. Translating gives CASHRGGELFF.

This clonotype turned up a few times. The CDR3 loop is CASSRLQGNTEAFF. The CDR3 DNA sequence: TGCGCCAGCAGCCGACTGCAGGGGAACACTGAAGCTTTCTTT. The rearrangement joins TRBV4-1 to TRBJ1-1; tentatively, D is TRBD1 (5 bases). The V and J ends lost 4 bases and 1 base respectively, with 10 bases between them. CDR3 length: 14 amino acids. CDR1 is MGHRA, CDR2 YSYEKL, per germline.

J is TRBJ2-7 and V is TRBV18, with D possibly matching TRBD1 (7 bases). The germline V gene encodes CDR1 KGHSH and CDR2 LQKENI. Trimming left V 0 bases short and J 3 bases short, with 12 bases between. CDR3 length: 15 residues. CDR3 residues: CASSPPSQGGYEQYF. CDR3 sequence (DNA): TGTGCCAGCTCACCACCGAGCCAGGGGGGCTACGAGCAGTACTTC.

This clonotype was observed at least ten times. The genes are TRBV19 and TRBJ2-2; D unresolved. With 7 bases removed from V and 0 bases from J, the gap between germline ends came to 15 bases. This CDR3 is 16 amino acids long. Germline-derived CDR1 and CDR2 are LNHDA and SQIVND (reference sequence). CDR3 sequence (DNA): TGTGCCAGTACCTGGGTATCGCTCCCGAACACCGGGGAGCTGTTTTTT. Translated, it gives CASTWVSLPNTGELFF.

The sample holds many counts of this clonotype. The V call is TRBV12-3 or TRBV12-4, the J call TRBJ1-2; the D is unclear. Trimming left V 6 bases short and J 3 bases short, with 11 bases between. The CDR3 runs to 13 residues. CDR3 sequence: CASRPDTHYGYTF. The CDR3 DNA reads as TGTGCCAGCAGACCCGACACACACTATGGCTACACCTTC.

The V and J genes are TRBV7-9 and TRBJ1-1; 7 bases align to TRBD1. Germline trimming cut 7 bases from V and 4 bases from J; bases unmatched to any gene: 6. Germline CDR1 is SEHNR and CDR2 is FQNEAQ (reference sequence). The CDR3 runs to 13 residues. The CDR3 DNA is TGTGCCAGCAAGCCTAGACAGGGCACTGAAGCTTTCTTT. Translating it yields CASKPRQGTEAFF.

This clonotype was recorded a few times. This chain links TRBV10-3 with TRBJ1-5; D unclear. This CDR3 spans 14 amino acids. Germline loops: CDR1 ENHRY, CDR2 SYGVKD. The germline V and J ends were trimmed by 4 bases and 0 bases, with 7 bases remaining between them. The CDR3 protein is CAISAENSNQPQHF. The CDR3 nucleotides are TGTGCCATCAGTGCGGAGAATAGCAATCAGCCCCAGCATTTT.

The V and J genes are TRBV4-3 and TRBJ2-3, with TRBD2 matching 12 bases. Germline V CDR1 and CDR2: LGHNA, YSLEER. This CDR3 region has 17 residues. The junction had 8 bases not matched to a gene; V was cut back by 0 bases and J by 7 bases. The CDR3, as DNA: TGCGCCAGCAGCCAAGAGGTACTAGCGGGGGGCCCGAATACGCAGTATTTT. Its protein is CASSQEVLAGGPNTQYF.

The chain recombines TRBV7-3 with TRBJ2-1; 10 bases agree with TRBD1. The germline V gene encodes CDR1 SGHTA and CDR2 FQGTGA. V shed 2 bases, J shed 6 bases, and the junction held 4 bases outside the gene matches. The CDR3 is 15 amino acids. The CDR3 reads CASSLGTGDPNEQFF. CDR3 in DNA: TGTGCCAGCAGCTTAGGGACAGGGGACCCCAATGAGCAGTTCTTC.

In its sample, this clonotype was seen a few times. V usage is TRBV19 and J usage is TRBJ1-1; D may be TRBD1 (6 bases). The CDR3 runs 14 residues. V lost 7 bases and J 5 bases, leaving 17 bases between the germline ends. The germline CDR1 and CDR2 sequences are LNHDA and SQIVND (reference sequence). The CDR3 here is CASTIQGSGTEAFF. For the CDR3, the DNA is TGTGCCAGTACGATCCAGGGGAGCGGGACTGAAGCTTTCTTT.

This clonotype was observed a few times. The chain has TRBV10-2 and TRBJ2-7; D perhaps matches TRBD2 (6 bases). Germline CDR1 is WSHSY and CDR2 is SAAADI. The length of the CDR3 is 15 residues. V was clipped by 1 base and J by 3 bases, with 13 bases between them. Here the CDR3 reads CASSELEGPGYEQYF. The CDR3 region has the DNA TGCGCCAGCAGTGAGTTGGAGGGCCCGGGCTACGAGCAGTACTTC.

The gene calls are TRBV18 and TRBJ2-7, with 7 bases lining up with TRBD1. Germline CDR1 and CDR2: KGHSH and LQKENI. Trimming at V came to 6 bases and at J to 2 bases, leaving 10 bases not matched to a gene. CDR3 length: 15 amino acids. This chain's CDR3 is CASSPVGQVTYEQYF. The CDR3 nucleotides read TGTGCCAGCTCCCCTGTCGGACAGGTAACCTACGAGCAGTACTTC.

At least ten counts were recorded for this clonotype. The chain recombines TRBV5-1 with TRBJ1-6, with D tentatively TRBD1 (5 bases). Trimming shortened V by 4 bases and J by 9 bases, and 11 bases separated the two germline ends. The CDR3 extends over 13 amino acids. The germline V gene encodes CDR1 SGHRS and CDR2 YFSETQ. The CDR3 spells CASSLAGFSPLHF. The CDR3 DNA reads as TGCGCCAGCAGCCTTGCAGGGTTTTCACCCCTCCACTTT.

A single count supports this clonotype. V and J are TRBV6-5 and TRBJ2-1; D tentatively reads TRBD1 or TRBD2 (5 bases each). The CDR3 is 15 amino acids. Per the germline V gene, CDR1 is MNHEY and CDR2 is SVGAGI. The V gene lost 2 bases and the J gene lost 2 bases, with 10 bases spanning the gap. The CDR3 sequence is CASSYRGRAYNEQFF. CDR3 DNA: TGTGCCAGCAGTTACCGGGGCAGGGCCTACAATGAGCAGTTCTTC.

The V and J genes are TRBV11-2 and TRBJ2-3; maybe TRBD2 (5 bases). Trimming stripped 3 bases from V and 2 bases from J, with 12 bases between. This CDR3 region has 15 residues. Germline V gene data show CDR1 as SGHAT and CDR2 as FQNNGV. CDR3 amino acids: CASSFRSGPTDTQYF. For the CDR3, the DNA is TGTGCCAGCAGCTTTAGGAGCGGACCCACAGATACGCAGTATTTT.

The chain carries TRBV4-2 and TRBJ1-3; D uncertain. CDR1 is LGHNA and CDR2 is YNFKEQ in the germline V gene. V was trimmed by 1 base and J by 0 bases, leaving 7 bases between them. The length of the CDR3 is 15 residues. CDR3 residues: CASSQGVSSGNTIYF. CDR3 bases: TGTGCCAGCAGCCAAGGCGTGAGCTCTGGAAACACCATATATTTT.

With respect to this clonotype: This may be a read error, as it is one base from a much larger clone. The J gene is TRBJ2-4, the V gene TRBV7-2; the D gene could be TRBD1 or TRBD2 (5 bases each). V lost 7 bases, J lost 5 bases, and 15 bases lay in between. The CDR3 totals 14 residues. Germline CDR1 is SGHTA and CDR2 is FQGNSA. CDR3: CASNPGKGQNIQYF. DNA for the CDR3: TGTGCCAGCAATCCGGGAAAGGGACAAAACATTCAGTACTTC.